This T cell receptor (beta chain) derives from a study of OX40 agonist ivuxolimab in advanced cancers. About the study: The treatment was a fully human IgG2 OX40 agonist, ivuxolimab. Administration of intravenous ivuxolimab to patients occurred every 2 weeks at 0.01 to 10 mg/kg. Findings and caveats of the study: Certain nonresponders additionally had low normalized T-cell clonal expansion.

With baseline, cycle 4 day 1, and cycle 7 day 1 as timepoints, blood was sampled. Remarks on this clone: Its antigen is undetermined.

The CDR3 spans 14 residues. Germline V gene data show CDR1 as SNHLY and CDR2 as FYNNEI. The V end was cut by 1 base, the J end by 1 base, with 5 bases between. Produced via immunoSEQ multiplex PCR; TCRdb's table is partial and in-frame only. The sample includes 55,000 to 70,000 clones, around four fifths of them seen just once. The TCR comes from an adult with an advanced solid tumor such as melanoma, head and neck, liver or kidney cancer. The source was CD4+ or CD8+ T cells sorted from blood, collected in a trial of the OX40 agonist ivuxolimab. V usage is TRBV2 and J usage is TRBJ2-1; D ambiguous. The CDR3 is CASSEELSYNEQFF. DNA for the CDR3: TGTGCCAGCAGTGAAGAGTTATCCTACAATGAGCAGTTCTTC.